These 3 T cell receptor beta chains came from one sample sequenced in a study of identical twins. A single record per CDR3 protein comes from TCRdb applying MiXCR to the 5' RACE reads. The sample gives 450,000 or so distinct CDR3 sequences, approximately 24% of which show up once; 2.5% to 3.5% is in the top ten. The data were also submitted as part of a second study, on T cells expressing NK-cell markers.

Input material: CD4+ T cells sorted from blood. The origin of the receptors is a woman between 18 and 30 years old in good health.

This clonotype was observed a few times. The rearrangement uses TRBV12-3 or TRBV12-4 and TRBJ2-1; weak D call: TRBD1 (5 bases). The CDR3 has 12 residues. Trimming cost V 4 bases and J 12 bases, with 13 bases left between them. The CDR3 region is CASSSDSNPQFF. The CDR3 region has the DNA TGTGCCAGCAGTTCTGACAGCAATCCGCAGTTCTTC.

The chain couples TRBV9 to TRBJ2-7, with a weak D call TRBD1 (5 bases). Trimming stripped 7 bases from V and 4 bases from J, with 18 bases between. Looked up from germline, CDR1 is SGDLS and CDR2 is YYNGEE. This CDR3 has 14 residues. The CDR3 DNA reads as TGTGCCAGCTCAACAACAGGTTTCAGGTACGAGCAGTACTTC. It specifies CASSTTGFRYEQYF.

This clonotype turned up a few times. The chain couples TRBV7-2 to TRBJ1-2, with 9 bases aligning to TRBD1. In germline, CDR1 is SGHTA, CDR2 FQGNSA. This CDR3 region has 12 residues. Germline trimming cut 2 bases from V and 11 bases from J; bases unmatched to any gene: 3. CDR3 nucleotide sequence: TGTGCCAGCAGCTTACGGGACAGGGCTTACACCTTC. Its translation is CASSLRDRAYTF.